Shown below are 18 T cell receptor beta chains from a single sample sequenced in a study of cytomegalovirus exposure and HLA in healthy donors. With 60 Vbeta and 13 Jbeta primers, the PCR was carried out. Method: immunoSEQ multiplex PCR; TCRdb's copy keeps in-frame clones and lacks some. The sample has fewer than 130,000 clones, over 60% seen once; the top ten hold 10% to 15%. The sequencing input was PBMCs. The source is a man younger than 45 in good health and CMV-seropositive.

The chain combines TRBV28 with TRBJ1-6, with D unclear. Germline CDR1 and CDR2: MDHEN and SYDVKM. V lost 4 bases and J 5 bases, leaving 9 bases between the germline ends. The CDR3 length is 14 residues. CDR3 region: CASSSGFNNSPLHF. As DNA, the CDR3 is TGTGCCAGCAGTTCGGGGTTCAATAATTCACCCCTCCACTTT.

The chain couples TRBV5-1 to TRBJ2-2; the D gene is possibly TRBD2 (7 bases). The germline V gene encodes CDR1 SGHRS and CDR2 YFSETQ. Trimming pared 1 base from V and 4 bases from J, leaving 14 bases between. The CDR3 is 16 residues long. The CDR3 DNA reads TGCGCCAGCAGCTTGTCGGGGGGCGTATCCACCGGGGAGCTGTTTTTT. This translates into CASSLSGGVSTGELFF. The variable domain in full, completed from reference TRBV5-1 and TRBJ2-2, reads KAGVTQTPRYLIKTRGQQVTLSCSPISGHRSVSWYQQTPGQGLQFLFEYFSETQRNKGNFPGRFSGRQFSNSRSEMNVSTLELGDSALYLCASSLSGGVSTGELFFGEGSRLTVL.

The chain uses TRBV6-1 and TRBJ1-5; D perhaps matches TRBD1 (5 bases). Germline-derived CDR1 and CDR2 are MNHNS and SASEGT. Trimming stripped 7 bases from V and 6 bases from J, with 19 bases between. The CDR3 loop spans 15 amino acids. CDR3 region: CASKNSPPGGQPQHF. The DNA for the CDR3 is TGTGCCAGCAAAAATTCGCCCCCGGGGGGTCAGCCCCAGCATTTT.

This clone was seen only a few times. The chain joins TRBV19 to TRBJ2-7; the match to TRBD1 covers 8 bases. V lost 1 base and J lost 0; bases outside the gene matches: 2. Germline CDR1 and CDR2: LNHDA and SQIVND (reference sequence). The length of the CDR3 is 15 residues. Here the CDR3 DNA reads TGTGCCAGTAGTATAGGACAGGGGAGCTCCTACGAGCAGTACTTC. Encoded protein: CASSIGQGSSYEQYF.

The chain uses TRBV4-1 and TRBJ1-5; D is unresolved. The germline gives CDR1 MGHRA, CDR2 YSYEKL. The CDR3 is 17 residues long. V lost 0 bases, J lost 4 bases, and 16 bases lay in between. This CDR3 reads CASSQDPRGGGNQPQHF. The CDR3 DNA reads as TGCGCCAGCAGCCAAGATCCGCGCGGCGGTGGAAATCAGCCCCAGCATTTT.

This chain links TRBV6-5 with TRBJ1-2; the match to TRBD1 covers 9 bases. This CDR3 is built from 12 residues. Germline assignment: CDR1 MNHEY and CDR2 SVGAGI. The V segment lost 6 bases and the J segment 6 bases; nucleotides outside the gene matches: 2. The CDR3: CASSTGGDGYTF. The CDR3 nucleotides are TGTGCCAGCAGCACAGGGGGCGATGGCTACACCTTC.

The chain couples TRBV4-1 to TRBJ2-5, with 8 bases matching TRBD2. The CDR3 is 18 amino acids. After removal of 5 bases from V and 5 bases from J, the junction contained 19 bases not matched to a gene. Per germline, CDR1 MGHRA and CDR2 YSYEKL. The CDR3 region is CASSTIRASGFMGETQYF. The CDR3 bases are TGCGCCAGCAGCACCATTCGGGCTAGCGGGTTCATGGGGGAGACCCAGTACTTC.

This clone was seen more than once but under ten times. The V call is TRBV29-1, the J call TRBJ2-3, with 7 bases that match TRBD2. CDR3 size: 14 residues. After removal of 7 bases from V and 2 bases from J, the junction contained 9 bases not matched to a gene. CDR1 SQVTM and CDR2 ANQGSEA come from the germline V gene. The CDR3 DNA reads as TGCAGCGCGGGGGGTAGGATCCCCACAGATACGCAGTATTTT. This translates into CSAGGRIPTDTQYF.

V and J are TRBV10-2 and TRBJ2-6; 9 bases are a match to TRBD1. This CDR3 is built from 17 residues. J was trimmed by 0 bases and V by 6 bases; bases with no gene match: 6. Germline V gene sequence: CDR1 WSHSY, CDR2 SAAADI. CDR3 loop: CASRKTGGSSGANVLTF. As DNA, the CDR3 is TGCGCCAGCAGAAAGACAGGGGGTAGCTCTGGGGCCAACGTCCTGACTTTC.

There are a few counts of this clone. The junction shows a germline mismatch at one end, possibly a read error. The chain uses TRBV19 and TRBJ1-1, with D tentatively TRBD1 (6 bases). The germline V gene encodes CDR1 LNHDA and CDR2 SQIVND (reference sequence). This CDR3 has 15 residues. The CDR3 DNA sequence: TGTGCCAGTAGTATAGGGGGAACAGGGAACCCTGAAGCTTTCTTT. This translates into CASSIGGTGNPEAFF.

The J gene is TRBJ1-1, the V gene TRBV21-1; the listed D gene, TRBD1, was not tested against the DNA. TRBV21-1 is a listed pseudogene. The length of the CDR3 is 15 residues. The CDR3 DNA reads TGTGCCAGCAGCAAAGGTCCCAGGATTATCACTGAAGCTTTCTTT. This codes for CASSKGPRIITEAFF.

The V call is TRBV10-3, the J call TRBJ1-2, with 8 bases identical to TRBD1. CDR3 size: 13 residues. With 4 bases clipped from V and 2 bases from J, the junction kept 0 bases outside the gene matches. Looked up from germline, CDR1 is ENHRY and CDR2 is SYGVKD. The CDR3: CAISGTGNYGYTF. The CDR3 DNA reads TGTGCCATCAGTGGGACAGGGAACTATGGCTACACCTTC.

The chain is built from TRBV4-1 and TRBJ1-5; D not resolved. V was clipped by 0 bases and J by 4 bases, with 10 bases between them. This CDR3 contains 15 residues. From germline, CDR1 is MGHRA and CDR2 YSYEKL. The CDR3 sequence is CASSQDMAANQPQHF. CDR3 DNA: TGCGCCAGCAGCCAAGATATGGCAGCGAATCAGCCCCAGCATTTT.

The V and J genes are TRBV5-8 and TRBJ1-4; TRBD1 matches at 9 bases. V lost 4 bases and J lost 8; bases outside the gene matches: 6. The CDR3 has 14 amino acids. Germline V gene lookup returns CDR1 SGHTS and CDR2 YDEGEE. The CDR3 coding sequence is TGTGCCAGCAGCCCGGGACAGGGTGGAGAAAAACTGTTTTTT. It translates to CASSPGQGGEKLFF. Full variable domain (rest looked up from reference TRBV5-8 and TRBJ1-4): EAGVTQSPTHLIKTRGQQATLRCSPISGHTSVYWYQQALGLGLQFLLWYDEGEERNRGNFPPRFSGRQFPNYSSELNVNALELEDSALYLCASSPGQGGEKLFFGSGTQLSVL.

The chain has TRBV7-2 and TRBJ2-2; TRBD2 is a possible D gene (5 bases). Germline values: CDR1 SGHTA, CDR2 FQGNSA. The CDR3 covers 14 residues. The V end lost 1 base, the J end lost 6 bases, and 9 bases lay between the germline ends. The CDR3 DNA follows: TGTGCCAGCAGCTTAGATCTGGGAGCCGGGGAGCTGTTTTTT. Amino acids: CASSLDLGAGELFF.

The chain links TRBV4-1 to TRBJ1-4; D unclear. The CDR3 length is 15 residues. Germline CDR1 and CDR2: MGHRA and YSYEKL. Trimming stripped 1 base from V and 7 bases from J, with 13 bases between. The CDR3 DNA reads TGCGCCAGCAGCCAAGTGGTAGGGAGAAGTGAAAAACTGTTTTTT. This gives the protein CASSQVVGRSEKLFF.

The V and J genes are TRBV4-2 and TRBJ2-1, with 10 bases lining up with TRBD2. The trim removed 4 bases at V and 7 bases at J, leaving 7 bases unmatched. The CDR3 sequence is 15 residues long. Germline V CDR1 and CDR2: LGHNA, YNFKEQ. CDR3 residues: CASSLAGGGRNEQFF. In DNA, the CDR3 is TGTGCCAGCAGCCTAGCGGGGGGTGGGCGTAATGAGCAGTTCTTC.

This CDR3 is CASSGPAGYGEQFF. The CDR3 region has the DNA TGTGCCAGCAGTGGGCCAGCGGGGTATGGGGAGCAGTTCTTC. This chain links TRBV2 with TRBJ2-1, with 7 bases lining up with TRBD2. The CDR3 runs to 14 residues. J was trimmed by 10 bases and V by 4 bases; bases with no gene match: 10. Germline V gene data show CDR1 as SNHLY and CDR2 as FYNNEI.